Listed below are T cell receptor beta chains from one sample, sequenced in a study of T cell responses to AZD1222 COVID-19 vaccine. The assay was immunoSEQ multiplex PCR, and TCRdb's table has in-frame clones only and misses some. Of 80,000 or so clones in the sample, 85% to 95% were seen once. The sequencing used peripheral blood, collected on day 0 of MenACWY control vaccination. All receptors come from an adult in good health. CDR3s include the opening cysteine and the closing phenylalanine or tryptophan. A D gene is named only where the DNA matches it firmly. Clone size is not always given. Where it is, it says once, few, many or a class for expanded clones.

TRBJ2-3	-	17	TRBD1	TRBV11-3	CASSLVSGTGDTDTQYF	TGTGCCAGCAGCTTAGTTTCCGGGACAGGGGACACAGATACGCAGTATTTT
TRBJ2-6	-	13	-	TRBV3-1/TRBV3-2	CASSQTGANVLTF	TGTGCCAGCAGTCAGACTGGGGCCAACGTCCTGACTTTC
TRBJ2-1	-	15	-	TRBV7-2	CASSGEGRGYNEQFF	TGTGCCAGCAGCGGAGAGGGCAGGGGATACAATGAGCAGTTCTTC
TRBJ2-2	few	15	TRBD1	TRBV4-3	CASSQSQGATGELFF	TGCGCCAGCAGCCAATCACAGGGGGCCACCGGGGAGCTGTTTTTT
TRBJ1-1	-	14	-	TRBV29-1	CSVDGPRAGTEAFF	TGCAGCGTTGACGGCCCGAGGGCAGGCACTGAAGCTTTCTTT
TRBJ2-1	-	18	TRBD2	TRBV7-2	CASSLRGKSGRFYNEQFF	TGTGCCAGCAGCTTAAGGGGGAAGAGCGGGAGGTTCTACAATGAGCAGTTCTTC
TRBJ2-7	-	15	TRBD2	TRBV4-1	CASSQEREASYEQYF	TGCGCCAGCAGCCAAGAGCGGGAGGCCTCCTACGAGCAGTACTTC
TRBJ2-7	once	13	-	TRBV13	CASSLGGVYEQYF	TGTGCCAGCAGCTTAGGCGGGGTCTACGAGCAGTACTTC
TRBJ2-3	-	14	-	TRBV5-6	CASSADRPTDTQYF	TGTGCCAGCAGCGCCGACAGGCCCACAGATACGCAGTATTTT
TRBJ1-6	-	16	-	TRBV27	CASSLEWGGGNSPLHF	TGTGCCAGCAGTTTAGAGTGGGGGGGAGGAAATTCACCCCTCCACTTT
TRBJ2-3	-	14	-	TRBV19	CASSMWVNTDTQYF	TGTGCCAGTAGTATGTGGGTGAACACAGATACGCAGTATTTT
TRBJ1-2	-	13	-	TRBV3-1/TRBV3-2	CASSQVRTRGYTF	TGTGCCAGCAGCCAAGTCCGGACGAGGGGCTACACCTTC
TRBJ2-3	once	12	-	TRBV19	CASSLAGTTQYF	TGTGCCAGTAGTCTCGCCGGGACTACGCAGTATTTT
TRBJ1-4	-	15	TRBD1	TRBV14	CASSHSQGKGAELFF	TGTGCCAGCAGCCATTCCCAAGGGAAGGGGGCGGAACTGTTTTTT
TRBJ1-4	-	16	-	TRBV28	CASSAGAGGGNEKLFF	TGTGCCAGCAGTGCGGGTGCTGGTGGGGGTAATGAAAAACTGTTTTTT
TRBJ2-1	-	16	-	TRBV27	CASSPSVGSSYNEQFF	TGTGCCAGCAGTCCCTCGGTGGGAAGCTCCTACAATGAGCAGTTCTTC
TRBJ1-4	-	12	-	TRBV2	CASSVQKEKLFF	TGTGCCAGCAGTGTACAGAAAGAAAAACTGTTTTTT
TRBJ1-2	-	13	-	TRBV5-1	CASSPQGVDGYTF	TGCGCCAGCAGCCCACAGGGAGTCGATGGCTACACCTTC
TRBJ2-5	-	15	-	TRBV5-4	CASSLARGVQETQYF	TGTGCCAGCAGCTTGGCCAGGGGGGTCCAAGAGACCCAGTACTTC
TRBJ2-1	-	18	TRBD1	TRBV7-2	CASSSRGYGDRTYNEQFF	TGTGCCAGCAGCTCCCGAGGGTATGGGGACAGGACCTACAATGAGCAGTTCTTC
TRBJ1-5	-	14	TRBD1	TRBV10-2	CASSTGDRNQPQHF	TGCGCCAGCAGTACAGGGGATAGAAATCAGCCCCAGCATTTT
TRBJ2-7	-	14	TRBD2	TRBV5-6	CASSPLAGAYEQYF	TGTGCCAGCAGCCCACTAGCGGGGGCCTACGAGCAGTACTTC
TRBJ1-2	-	13	-	TRBV12-3/TRBV12-4	CASSTERGSGYTF	TGTGCCAGCAGCACCGAGAGGGGAAGTGGCTACACCTTC
TRBJ1-4	-	15	-	TRBV19	CASSMRTVTNEKLFF	TGTGCCAGTAGTATGAGGACGGTGACTAATGAAAAACTGTTTTTT
TRBJ1-5	-	14	-	TRBV2	CASSDWYSNQPQHF	TGTGCCAGCAGTGATTGGTATAGCAATCAGCCCCAGCATTTT
TRBJ1-5	-	14	-	TRBV19	CASSTGQTWQPQHF	TGTGCCAGTAGTACCGGACAGACGTGGCAACCCCAGCATTTT
TRBJ2-1	-	12	-	TRBV19	CASRKTGNEQFF	TGTGCCAGTAGGAAAACAGGGAATGAGCAGTTCTTC
TRBJ2-2	-	12	-	TRBV18	CASSPGTGELFF	TGTGCCAGCTCACCGGGAACCGGGGAGCTGTTTTTT
TRBJ1-6	-	16	-	TRBV5-6	CASSLRGHGANSPLHF	TGTGCCAGCAGCTTGAGAGGCCATGGGGCTAATTCACCCCTCCACTTT
TRBJ2-1	-	14	TRBD2	TRBV3-1/TRBV3-2	CASSQAAGGNEQFF	TGTGCCAGCAGCCAAGCCGCGGGGGGCAATGAGCAGTTCTTC
TRBJ2-1	-	12	-	TRBV28	CASSFRGNEQFF	TGTGCCAGCAGTTTCCGGGGGAATGAGCAGTTCTTC
TRBJ1-1	once	13	-	TRBV6-5	CAIGPRMNTEAFF	TGTGCCATTGGACCGCGAATGAACACTGAAGCTTTCTTT
TRBJ1-1	-	12	-	TRBV28	CASSSAPREAFF	TGTGCCAGCAGTTCGGCCCCCCGTGAAGCTTTCTTT
TRBJ1-5	-	15	-	TRBV6-5	CASSQSPAPNQPQHF	TGTGCCAGCAGTCAGTCCCCGGCTCCGAATCAGCCCCAGCATTTT
TRBJ1-1	-	16	-	TRBV11-2	CASSLVGVNMNTEAFF	TGTGCCAGCAGCTTAGTAGGAGTAAACATGAACACTGAAGCTTTCTTT
TRBJ1-5	-	15	-	TRBV19	CASSPWGGGNQPQHF	TGTGCCAGTAGTCCCTGGGGAGGGGGCAATCAGCCCCAGCATTTT
TRBJ1-5	-	15	-	TRBV2	CASSVDAGSNQPQHF	TGTGCCAGCAGTGTGGACGCGGGTAGCAATCAGCCCCAGCATTTT
TRBJ2-5	-	16	TRBD2	TRBV5-4	CASSEGASGKRETQYF	TGTGCCAGCAGCGAAGGAGCTAGCGGGAAGAGGGAGACCCAGTACTTC
TRBJ2-2	-	15	TRBD1	TRBV6-4	CASSDGTGGTGELFF	TGTGCCAGCAGTGACGGGACAGGGGGCACCGGGGAGCTGTTTTTT
TRBJ1-5	-	16	-	TRBV15	CATSRGQTGVGQPQHF	TGTGCCACCAGCAGAGGGCAGACTGGGGTAGGTCAGCCCCAGCATTTT
TRBJ1-1	-	13	-	TRBV10-1	CASSESSERVAFF	TGCGCCAGCAGTGAGTCGTCGGAAAGGGTGGCTTTCTTT
TRBJ1-6	-	12	-	TRBV12-3/TRBV12-4	CASSSGGAPLHF	TGTGCCAGCAGTTCCGGCGGGGCACCCCTCCACTTT
TRBJ2-7	-	14	-	TRBV28	CASSKARKSYEQYF	TGTGCCAGCAGTAAGGCCCGGAAATCCTACGAGCAGTACTTC
TRBJ1-5	-	14	-	TRBV28	CAGSSGLLNQPQHF	TGTGCCGGATCCTCGGGACTGTTAAATCAGCCCCAGCATTTT
TRBJ2-1	-	14	-	TRBV7-2	CASSLGHGANEQFF	TGTGCCAGCAGCTTAGGGCACGGGGCCAATGAGCAGTTCTTC
TRBJ2-7	-	13	-	TRBV29-1	CSVEGYRANEQYF	TGCAGCGTTGAAGGGTACAGGGCCAACGAGCAGTACTTC
TRBJ2-7	-	15	-	TRBV27	CASSFGASGITREYF	TGTGCCAGCAGTTTCGGCGCGAGCGGAATTACGAGGGAGTACTTC
TRBJ1-3	-	14	-	TRBV10-1	CASSDGGSGNTIYF	TGCGCCAGCAGTGACGGGGGCTCTGGAAACACCATATATTTT
TRBJ1-5	-	15	TRBD1	TRBV6-6	CASSSGKQGGQPQHF	TGTGCCAGCAGCTCGGGGAAACAGGGGGGTCAGCCCCAGCATTTT
TRBJ2-2	-	16	-	TRBV6-6	CASSYDPNSYTGELFF	TGTGCCAGCAGTTACGACCCGAACAGCTACACCGGGGAGCTGTTTTTT
TRBJ2-1	once	13	-	TRBV12-3/TRBV12-4	CASLGEIYNEQFF	TGTGCCAGCCTAGGGGAGATCTACAATGAGCAGTTCTTC
TRBJ2-7	once	14	-	TRBV19	CASSITGAGLEQYF	TGTGCCAGTAGTATAACCGGTGCGGGACTCGAGCAGTACTTC
TRBJ2-1	-	12	-	TRBV3-1/TRBV3-2	CASSQGGNEQFF	TGTGCCAGCAGCCAAGGGGGAAATGAGCAGTTCTTC